This TCR beta chain is drawn from a study of CD8+ T cells in alopecia areata. Reverse transcribed after extraction, RNA yielded cDNA as the sequencing template. Repertoires were generated with immunoSEQ multiplex PCR, while TCRdb's copy carries only in-frame clones and drops some. The data show a few hundred thousand clones, 35% to 40% seen once. Sample treatment: oral pan-JAK inhibitor, 5-10 mg twice daily. Germline CDR1 and CDR2: KGHSH and LQKENI. The CDR3 spans 15 residues. Trimming removed 3 bases at V and 4 bases at J, with 14 bases between. The TCR comes from a human donor with alopecia areata. The sequenced sample was CD4+ T cells sorted from blood, obtained between weeks 30 and 35, from a patient treated with tofacitinib. The chain uses TRBV18 and TRBJ2-3; TRBD1 might be the D (7 bases). The CDR3 bases are TGTGCCAGCTCACCGAGACAGGGAGGTTCAGATACGCAGTATTTT. Its protein is CASSPRQGGSDTQYF.